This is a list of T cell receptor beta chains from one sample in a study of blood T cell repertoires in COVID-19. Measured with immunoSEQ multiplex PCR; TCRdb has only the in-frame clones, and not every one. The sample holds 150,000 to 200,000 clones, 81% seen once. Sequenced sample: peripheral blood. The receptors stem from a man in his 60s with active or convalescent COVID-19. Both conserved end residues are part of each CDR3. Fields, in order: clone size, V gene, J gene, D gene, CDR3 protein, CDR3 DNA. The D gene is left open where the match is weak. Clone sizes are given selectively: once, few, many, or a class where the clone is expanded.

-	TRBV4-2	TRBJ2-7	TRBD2	CASSQTTGTSGRAHEQYF	TGTGCCAGCAGCCAAACAACCGGGACTAGCGGGAGGGCCCACGAGCAGTACTTC
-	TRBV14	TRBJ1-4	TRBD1	CASSQDRTGAGKLFF	TGTGCCAGCAGCCAAGATAGGACAGGGGCCGGAAAACTGTTTTTT
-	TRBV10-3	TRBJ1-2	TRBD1	CAIRPGTGDGYTF	TGTGCCATACGTCCCGGGACAGGGGATGGCTACACCTTC
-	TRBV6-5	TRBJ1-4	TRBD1	CASRGTGVQEKLFF	TGTGCCAGCAGGGGGACAGGGGTTCAAGAAAAACTGTTTTTT
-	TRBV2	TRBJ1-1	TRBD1	CASSRTGETEAFF	TGTGCCAGCTCTCGGACAGGGGAGACTGAAGCTTTCTTT
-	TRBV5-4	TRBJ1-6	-	CASSSPGSNSPLHF	TGTGCCAGCAGCTCCCCGGGATCTAATTCACCCCTCCACTTT
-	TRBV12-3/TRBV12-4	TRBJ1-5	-	CASSFGGNQPQHF	TGTGCCAGCAGTTTCGGGGGTAATCAGCCCCAGCATTTT
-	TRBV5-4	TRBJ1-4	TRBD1	CASSLATGGTFNEKLFF	TGTGCCAGCAGCTTGGCTACAGGGGGCACTTTTAATGAAAAACTGTTTTTT
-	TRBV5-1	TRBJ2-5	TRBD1	CASSLRTGGQETQYF	TGCGCCAGCAGCTTGAGGACAGGGGGTCAAGAGACCCAGTACTTC
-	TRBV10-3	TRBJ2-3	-	CAISEGTTSTDTQYF	TGTGCCATCAGTGAGGGAACGACTAGCACAGATACGCAGTATTTT
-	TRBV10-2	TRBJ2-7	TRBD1	CASTRDRGYEQYF	TGCGCCAGCACCCGGGACAGGGGTTACGAGCAGTACTTC
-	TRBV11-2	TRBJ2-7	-	CASSLKDVAEYTQEQYF	TGTGCCAGCAGCTTAAAAGATGTGGCTGAATATACCCAAGAGCAGTACTTC
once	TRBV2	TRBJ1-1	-	CASSRTGLGDTEAFF	TGTGCCAGCAGCCGTACAGGGTTAGGGGACACTGAAGCTTTCTTT
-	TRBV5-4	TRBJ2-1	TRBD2	CASRDRPAGAGEQFF	TGTGCCAGCCGTGATCGCCCAGCGGGAGCGGGTGAGCAGTTCTTC
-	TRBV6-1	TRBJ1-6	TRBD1	CASSETTGGSSPLHF	TGTGCCAGCAGTGAAACGACAGGGGGTTCTTCACCCCTCCACTTT
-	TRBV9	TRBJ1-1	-	CASSVQTGTEAFF	TGTGCCAGCAGCGTCCAAACCGGGACTGAAGCTTTCTTT
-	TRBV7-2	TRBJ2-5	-	CASSSQAPETQYF	TGTGCCAGCAGTTCTCAGGCTCCAGAGACCCAGTACTTC
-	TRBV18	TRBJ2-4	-	CASSREAGGQNIQYF	TGTGCCAGCTCACGGGAGGCAGGCGGCCAAAACATTCAGTACTTC
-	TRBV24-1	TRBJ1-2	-	CATSGGRGNGYTF	TGTGCCACCAGTGGTGGGCGAGGGAATGGCTACACCTTC
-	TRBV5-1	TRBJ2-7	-	CASSSTGNPYEQYF	TGCGCCAGCAGCTCTACAGGTAACCCTTACGAGCAGTACTTC
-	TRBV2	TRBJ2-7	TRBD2	CASSVGTSGGLTYEQYF	TGTGCCAGCAGTGTGGGGACTAGCGGGGGACTGACCTACGAGCAGTACTTC
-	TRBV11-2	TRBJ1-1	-	CASSLVAERNTEAFF	TGTGCCAGCAGCTTAGTAGCGGAACGGAACACTGAAGCTTTCTTT
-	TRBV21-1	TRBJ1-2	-	CASSKAVGAKGYTF	TGTGCCAGCAGCAAAGCGGTGGGGGCAAAGGGCTACACCTTC
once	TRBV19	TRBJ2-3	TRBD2	CASSVSGGLRMDTQYF	TGTGCCAGTAGTGTTAGCGGGGGCCTCCGTATGGATACGCAGTATTTT
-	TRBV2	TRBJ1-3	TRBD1	CASSDRQGEGNTIYF	TGTGCCAGCAGTGACAGGCAGGGGGAGGGAAACACCATATATTTT
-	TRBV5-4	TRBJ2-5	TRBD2	CASSNRSGLAGGETQYF	TGTGCCAGCAGCAACAGATCGGGACTAGCGGGAGGAGAGACCCAGTACTTC
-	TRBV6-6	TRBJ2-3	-	CASIPLGIMYTQYF	TGTGCCAGCATCCCACTAGGTATCATGTATACGCAGTATTTT
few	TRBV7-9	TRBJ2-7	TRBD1	CASSYRDSYEQYF	TGTGCCAGCAGCTACCGGGACAGCTACGAGCAGTACTTC
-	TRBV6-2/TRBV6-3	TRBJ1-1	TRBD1	CASSFSTGGTTEAFF	TGTGCCAGCAGTTTCTCGACAGGGGGTACCACTGAAGCTTTCTTT
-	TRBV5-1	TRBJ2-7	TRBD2	CASSLGGLANYEQYF	TGCGCCAGCAGCTTGGGGGGACTAGCGAACTACGAGCAGTACTTC
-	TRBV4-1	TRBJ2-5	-	CASSHNEETQYF	TGCGCCAGCAGCCACAATGAAGAGACCCAGTACTTC
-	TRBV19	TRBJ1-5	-	CASSLGRPGDYSNQPQHF	TGTGCCAGTAGTTTGGGCAGGCCAGGGGATTATAGCAATCAGCCCCAGCATTTT
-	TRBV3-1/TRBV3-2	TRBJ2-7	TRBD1	CASSSPGTGKYEQYF	TGTGCCAGCAGCTCCCCCGGGACAGGGAAGTACGAGCAGTACTTC
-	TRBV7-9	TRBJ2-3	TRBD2	CASSPVGSGGTDTQYF	TGTGCCAGCAGCCCCGTGGGTAGCGGGGGCACAGATACGCAGTATTTT
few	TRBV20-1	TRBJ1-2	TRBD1	CSAKTGFSYTF	TGCAGTGCTAAGACAGGGTTCAGCTACACCTTC
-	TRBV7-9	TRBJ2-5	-	CASSLGMAAPSEETQYF	TGTGCCAGCAGCTTAGGGATGGCAGCCCCCTCGGAGGAGACCCAGTACTTC
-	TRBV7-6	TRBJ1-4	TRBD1	CASSPNLQGGEKLFF	TGTGCCAGCAGCCCCAATCTCCAGGGGGGCGAAAAACTGTTTTTT
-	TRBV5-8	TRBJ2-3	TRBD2	CASSLARLAGVTDTQYF	TGTGCCAGCAGCTTGGCCAGGCTAGCGGGGGTCACAGATACGCAGTATTTT
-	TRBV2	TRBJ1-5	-	CASSEVGAMRNQPQHF	TGTGCCAGCAGTGAAGTAGGGGCGATGCGCAATCAGCCCCAGCATTTT
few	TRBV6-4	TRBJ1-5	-	CASSPEEQYQPQHF	TGTGCCAGCAGTCCCGAGGAGCAATATCAGCCCCAGCATTTT
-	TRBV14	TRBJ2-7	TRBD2	CASSHGTSGRTYEQYF	TGTGCCAGCAGCCATGGGACTAGCGGGAGGACCTACGAGCAGTACTTC
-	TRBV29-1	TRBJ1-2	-	CSVDQGTTNYGYTF	TGCAGCGTTGACCAGGGAACTACTAACTATGGCTACACCTTC
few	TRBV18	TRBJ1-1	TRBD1	CASSPRTGPMNTEAFF	TGTGCCAGCTCACCACGGACAGGACCCATGAACACTGAAGCTTTCTTT
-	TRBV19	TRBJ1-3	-	CASSIRQISGNTIYF	TGTGCCAGTAGTATCCGACAGATCTCTGGAAACACCATATATTTT
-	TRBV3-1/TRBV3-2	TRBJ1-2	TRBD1	CASSLGTVNGYTF	TGTGCCAGCAGCCTCGGGACAGTTAATGGCTACACCTTC